This TCR beta chain was sequenced in a study of Graves' ophthalmopathy and Graves' hyperthyroidism. Study results and limitations: With a specificity of around 72% and a sensitivity of about 70%, the model predicted ophthalmopathy progression.

CDR3 regions of TCR beta were amplified from RNA transcripts. HTBI primers served in a first-round RT-PCR, which a second-round multiplex PCR followed. One entry per CDR3 protein, called by TCRdb with MiXCR from the multiplex PCR reads. The profile shows about 390,000 distinct CDR3 sequences, roughly 14% of them singletons. At least ten counts were recorded for this clonotype. Its antigen is undetermined. V was shortened by 0 bases and J by 7 bases, with 10 bases between the two germline ends. The CDR3 sequence is 13 residues long. Germline V gene lookup returns CDR1 SGHRS and CDR2 YFSETQ. This sequence was found in a woman aged 18-29 years with stable Graves' hyperthyroidism. Sequences were obtained from peripheral blood. J is TRBJ1-1 and V is TRBV5-1; the D gene is possibly TRBD1 (5 bases). The CDR3 DNA follows: TGCGCCAGCAGCTTGGGAGGGGTGTTTGAAGCTTTCTTT. The encoded protein is CASSLGGVFEAFF.